The rows below give T cell receptor beta chains drawn from one sample of a study of blood T cell repertoires in COVID-19. Assay: immunoSEQ multiplex PCR; the TCRdb copy retains only in-frame clones and omits some. The sample lists some 400,000 clones, about 89% occurring once. Source material: peripheral blood. These receptors were collected from a woman aged 55-69 years with COVID-19, enrolled during active disease. The CDR3 runs from the conserved cysteine through the conserved F or W. A D gene is named only where the DNA matches it firmly. Size is stated for part of the rows, as once, few or many counts, or as a class when the clone is expanded.

clone size: .
V gene: TRBV4-1
D gene: .
J gene: TRBJ1-4
CDR3 DNA: TGCGCCAGCAGCCGAAAGCTGGACAGCCAGGCAACTAATGAAAAACTGTTTTTT
CDR3 protein: CASSRKLDSQATNEKLFF

clone size: many
V gene: TRBV2
D gene: TRBD1
J gene: TRBJ1-2
CDR3 DNA: TGTGCCAGCAGTGTATTGGACAGGGGTTACTATGGCTACACCTTC
CDR3 protein: CASSVLDRGYYGYTF

clone size: .
V gene: TRBV28
D gene: .
J gene: TRBJ1-2
CDR3 DNA: TGTGCCAGCAGTATATCAGGGACTAGAGGCTACACCTTC
CDR3 protein: CASSISGTRGYTF

clone size: .
V gene: TRBV4-2
D gene: .
J gene: TRBJ1-2
CDR3 DNA: TGTGCCAGCAGCTTAGACGACAGGACTAACTATGGCTACACCTTC
CDR3 protein: CASSLDDRTNYGYTF

clone size: once
V gene: TRBV7-2
D gene: TRBD1
J gene: TRBJ2-7
CDR3 DNA: TGTGCCAGCAGCTTCCTAACCGGGACAGCGGACTACGAGCAGTACTTC
CDR3 protein: CASSFLTGTADYEQYF

clone size: .
V gene: TRBV6-5
D gene: TRBD2
J gene: TRBJ2-1
CDR3 DNA: TGTGCCAGCACCCAGGGACTAGCAATCAATGAGCAGTTCTTC
CDR3 protein: CASTQGLAINEQFF

clone size: .
V gene: TRBV4-2
D gene: .
J gene: TRBJ2-7
CDR3 DNA: TGTGCCAGCAGCCAAAACCGAATAGTCGGGGGGCCCTACGAGCAGTACTTC
CDR3 protein: CASSQNRIVGGPYEQYF

clone size: .
V gene: TRBV6-5
D gene: .
J gene: TRBJ2-1
CDR3 DNA: TGTGCCAGCAGTCGCAAAGGGGCCATTGGGGATGAGCAGTTCTTC
CDR3 protein: CASSRKGAIGDEQFF

clone size: .
V gene: TRBV11-2
D gene: TRBD1
J gene: TRBJ1-4
CDR3 DNA: TGTGCCAGCAGCCCAGGTCGGACAGGGAATGAAAAACTGTTTTTT
CDR3 protein: CASSPGRTGNEKLFF

clone size: .
V gene: TRBV19
D gene: TRBD1
J gene: TRBJ2-3
CDR3 DNA: TGTGCCAGTAGTAAGGGACAGGGGGCAGATACGCAGTATTTT
CDR3 protein: CASSKGQGADTQYF

clone size: .
V gene: TRBV14
D gene: .
J gene: TRBJ1-3
CDR3 DNA: TGTGCCAGCAGCCACCCCGCCGGCTCTGGAAACACCATATATTTT
CDR3 protein: CASSHPAGSGNTIYF

clone size: .
V gene: TRBV7-9
D gene: TRBD1
J gene: TRBJ1-1
CDR3 DNA: TGTGCCAGCAGTATCGATGACAGGGGGCCTGAAGCTTTCTTT
CDR3 protein: CASSIDDRGPEAFF

clone size: .
V gene: TRBV5-1
D gene: .
J gene: TRBJ2-7
CDR3 DNA: TGCGCCACCGCCCCCCGGGACACATCCTACGAGCAGTACTTC
CDR3 protein: CATAPRDTSYEQYF

clone size: .
V gene: TRBV19
D gene: .
J gene: TRBJ1-2
CDR3 DNA: TGTGCCACCCAAAGGAGCTATGGCTACACCTTC
CDR3 protein: CATQRSYGYTF

clone size: few
V gene: TRBV3-1/TRBV3-2
D gene: TRBD2
J gene: TRBJ2-3
CDR3 DNA: TGTGCCAGCAGCCGGCTAGCGGGGGGCCTAATAGATACGCAGTATTTT
CDR3 protein: CASSRLAGGLIDTQYF

clone size: few
V gene: TRBV6-6
D gene: TRBD1
J gene: TRBJ1-5
CDR3 DNA: TGTGCCAGCAGTTACGCCCGGACAGGGAAGGACCAGCCCCAGCATTTT
CDR3 protein: CASSYARTGKDQPQHF

clone size: .
V gene: TRBV5-1
D gene: .
J gene: TRBJ1-1
CDR3 DNA: TGCGCCAGCAAGACAGTATACATGAACACTGAAGCTTTCTTT
CDR3 protein: CASKTVYMNTEAFF

clone size: .
V gene: TRBV5-1
D gene: .
J gene: TRBJ1-6
CDR3 DNA: TGCGCCAGCAGCCAAGGGGACAAAAACTCACCCCTCCACTTT
CDR3 protein: CASSQGDKNSPLHF

clone size: .
V gene: TRBV4-1
D gene: .
J gene: TRBJ1-4
CDR3 DNA: TGCGCCAGCAGCCAAGTAGACTTTGCTAATGAAAAACTGTTTTTT
CDR3 protein: CASSQVDFANEKLFF

clone size: .
V gene: TRBV28
D gene: .
J gene: TRBJ1-1
CDR3 DNA: TGTGCCAGCATGGCCCCTCTCTCACAGGACACTGAAGCTTTCTTT
CDR3 protein: CASMAPLSQDTEAFF

clone size: once
V gene: TRBV5-1
D gene: .
J gene: TRBJ1-1
CDR3 DNA: TGCGCCAGCAGCTTGGGTGGAGCGAACACTGAAGCTTTCTTT
CDR3 protein: CASSLGGANTEAFF

clone size: .
V gene: TRBV15
D gene: .
J gene: TRBJ1-6
CDR3 DNA: TGTGCCAGCACAGCGGGCTATAATTCACCCCTCCACTTT
CDR3 protein: CASTAGYNSPLHF

clone size: .
V gene: TRBV6-5
D gene: TRBD1
J gene: TRBJ2-7
CDR3 DNA: TGTGCCAGCAGTCCAGACAGGGGGCGCTCCCACGAGCAGTACTTC
CDR3 protein: CASSPDRGRSHEQYF

clone size: .
V gene: TRBV5-1
D gene: TRBD1
J gene: TRBJ1-2
CDR3 DNA: TGCGCCAGCAGCTCATTTGACAGGGGCGTGCGACAGGTTTACACCTTC
CDR3 protein: CASSSFDRGVRQVYTF

clone size: .
V gene: TRBV25-1
D gene: TRBD1
J gene: TRBJ2-7
CDR3 DNA: TGTGCCAGCAGTCAGACAGGGACCTACGAGCAGTACTTC
CDR3 protein: CASSQTGTYEQYF

clone size: once
V gene: TRBV4-1
D gene: .
J gene: TRBJ1-2
CDR3 DNA: TGCGCCAGCAGCCAGAGGGGGAGTAACTATGGCTACACCTTC
CDR3 protein: CASSQRGSNYGYTF

clone size: .
V gene: TRBV19
D gene: .
J gene: TRBJ2-5
CDR3 DNA: TGTGCCAGTAGTTTCCAGGAGACCCAGTACTTC
CDR3 protein: CASSFQETQYF

clone size: .
V gene: TRBV5-1
D gene: .
J gene: TRBJ1-1
CDR3 DNA: TGCGCCAGCAGCTTGAGTGTACCGGGCACTGAAGCTTTCTTT
CDR3 protein: CASSLSVPGTEAFF